This T cell receptor beta chain stems from a study of identical twins. This CDR3 contains 16 residues. CDR1 is LNHNV and CDR2 is YYDKDF in the germline V gene (reference sequence). V lost 2 bases, J lost 6 bases, and 17 bases lay in between. A universal primer site was created by template switching, with the cDNA bearing unique molecular identifiers. TCRdb reanalysed the 5' RACE reads using MiXCR and keeps one entry per CDR3 protein. The sample has under 250,000 distinct CDR3 sequences, about 12% seen once. The same sample was also used in a study of yellow fever vaccine responses in identical twins.

This TCR derives from a woman aged 18-29 years in good health. Sequencing was performed on memory (CD45RO+) T cells sorted from blood. This chain connects TRBV15 to TRBJ2-1; maybe TRBD2 (6 bases). CDR3 DNA sequence: TGTGCCACCAGCAGAAAACTAGCCTGGAGCCCCAATGAGCAGTTCTTC. It yields the protein CATSRKLAWSPNEQFF.